The clone carrying this TCR beta chain was counted only a few times. Its target is unknown. Looked up from germline, CDR1 is SGHRS and CDR2 is YFSETQ. Trimming stripped 4 bases from V and 5 bases from J, with 16 bases between. The CDR3 length is 14 residues. Measured with immunoSEQ multiplex PCR; TCRdb has only the in-frame clones, and not every one. This sample has some 190,000 clones, with approximately 86% found just once. The data were taken from a study of T cell responses to AZD1222 COVID-19 vaccine. Points from the study as a whole: Epitopes outside B.1.351 and B.1.1.7 mutated regions reportedly drew nearly half of spike TCRs. Most donors were white British and more were female, and clonal diversity was possibly underestimated. Among those given AZD1222, only five or six were seropositive at baseline. Spike-specific TCR breadth and depth rose after two AZD1222 doses.

This sample comprised peripheral blood, obtained on day 0 of AZD1222 vaccination. The TCR sequence derives from an adult in good health. The rearrangement links TRBV5-1 to TRBJ2-7; D might be TRBD1 or TRBD2, each matching 5 bases. CDR3 DNA: TGCGCCAGCAGCCCCCAGGGAGCCAGGAACGAGCAGTACTTC. This sequence encodes CASSPQGARNEQYF.